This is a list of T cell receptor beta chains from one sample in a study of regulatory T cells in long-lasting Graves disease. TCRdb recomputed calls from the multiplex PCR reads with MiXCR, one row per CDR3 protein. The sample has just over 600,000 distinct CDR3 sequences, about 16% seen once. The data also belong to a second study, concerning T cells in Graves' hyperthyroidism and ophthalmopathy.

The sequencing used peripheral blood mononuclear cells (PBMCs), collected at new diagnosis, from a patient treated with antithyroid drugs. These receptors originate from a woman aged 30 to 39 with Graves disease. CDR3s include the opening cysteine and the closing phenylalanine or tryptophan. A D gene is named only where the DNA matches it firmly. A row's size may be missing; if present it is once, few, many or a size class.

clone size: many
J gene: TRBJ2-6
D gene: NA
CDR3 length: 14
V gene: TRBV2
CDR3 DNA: TGTGCCAGTAGGACGGACTCTGGGGCCAACGTCCTGACTTTC
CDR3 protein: CASRTDSGANVLTF

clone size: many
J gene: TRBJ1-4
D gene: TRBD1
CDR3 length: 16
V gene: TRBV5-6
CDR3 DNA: TGTGCCAGCAGCTTTCGGATCGGACAGGGGCGTGAAAAACTGTTTTTT
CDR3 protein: CASSFRIGQGREKLFF

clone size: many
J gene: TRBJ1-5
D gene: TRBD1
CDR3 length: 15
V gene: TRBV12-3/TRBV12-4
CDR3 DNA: TGTGCCAGCAGTTTAAATGGACAGGGAAATCAGCCCCAGCATTTT
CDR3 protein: CASSLNGQGNQPQHF

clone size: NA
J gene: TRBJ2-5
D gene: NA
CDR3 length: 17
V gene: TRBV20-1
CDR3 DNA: TGCAGTGCTAGACCAACCCGGCGGGGCAGGGGGTTAGAGACCCAGTACTTC
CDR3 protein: CSARPTRRGRGLETQYF

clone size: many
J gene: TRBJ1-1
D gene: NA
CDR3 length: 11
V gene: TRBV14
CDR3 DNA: TGTGCCAGCAGCCCGGTGGCTGAAGCTTTCTTT
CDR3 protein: CASSPVAEAFF

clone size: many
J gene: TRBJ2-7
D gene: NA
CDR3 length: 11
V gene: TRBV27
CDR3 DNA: TGTGCCAGCAGAACTATATACGAGCAGTACTTC
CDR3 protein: CASRTIYEQYF

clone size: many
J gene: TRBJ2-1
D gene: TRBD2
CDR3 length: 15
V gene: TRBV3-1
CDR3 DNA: TGTGCCAGCAGCCCCCCTGCGGGAGTAATCAATGAGCAGTTCTTC
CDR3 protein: CASSPPAGVINEQFF

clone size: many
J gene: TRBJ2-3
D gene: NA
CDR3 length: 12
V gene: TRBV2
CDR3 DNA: TGTGCCACGGGGCCTAACGCAGATACGCAGTATTTT
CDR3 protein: CATGPNADTQYF

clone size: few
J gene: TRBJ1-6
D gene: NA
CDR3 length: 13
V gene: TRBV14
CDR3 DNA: TGTGCCAGCAGCGGCCAGTGGAATTCACCCCTCCACTTT
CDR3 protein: CASSGQWNSPLHF

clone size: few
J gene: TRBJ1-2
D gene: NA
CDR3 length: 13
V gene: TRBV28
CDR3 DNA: TGTGCCAGCAGGAACACAGGATTCTATGGCTACACCTTC
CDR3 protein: CASRNTGFYGYTF

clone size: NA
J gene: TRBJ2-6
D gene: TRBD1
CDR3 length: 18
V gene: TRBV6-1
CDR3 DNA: TGTGCCAGCAGCAGATATGCTGGACAGGGGGCGGGGGCCAACGTCCTGACTTTC
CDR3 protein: CASSRYAGQGAGANVLTF

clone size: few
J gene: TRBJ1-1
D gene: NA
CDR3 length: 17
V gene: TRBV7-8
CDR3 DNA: TGTGCCAGCAGCTCTACGGCAGCGGGGAATGGCAACACTGAAGCTTTCTTT
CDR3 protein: CASSSTAAGNGNTEAFF

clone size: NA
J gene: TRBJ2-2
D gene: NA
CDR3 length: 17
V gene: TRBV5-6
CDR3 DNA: TGTGCCAGCAGCCGAGGGGTCGAAGGGATCAGGACCGGGGAGCTGTTTTTT
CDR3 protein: CASSRGVEGIRTGELFF

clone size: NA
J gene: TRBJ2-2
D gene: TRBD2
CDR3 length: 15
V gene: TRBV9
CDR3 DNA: TGTGCCAGCAGCGTAACCAGCGGGAGGGCGGGGGAGCTGTTTTTT
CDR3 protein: CASSVTSGRAGELFF

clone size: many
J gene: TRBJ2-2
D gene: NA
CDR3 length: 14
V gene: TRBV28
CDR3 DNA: TGTGCCAGCAGTTTTACAGGTCGGACCGGGGAGCTGTTTTTT
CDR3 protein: CASSFTGRTGELFF

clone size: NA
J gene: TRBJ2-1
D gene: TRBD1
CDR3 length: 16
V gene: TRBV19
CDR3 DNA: TGTGCCAGTAGTATAGAGGCGGACAGGGGGCTCAATGAGCAGTTCTTC
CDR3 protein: CASSIEADRGLNEQFF

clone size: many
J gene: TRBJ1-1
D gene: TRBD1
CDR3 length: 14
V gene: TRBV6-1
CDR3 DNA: TGTGCCAGCATAGCGAGGGGGCGCGTCACTGAAGCTTTCTTT
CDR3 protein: CASIARGRVTEAFF

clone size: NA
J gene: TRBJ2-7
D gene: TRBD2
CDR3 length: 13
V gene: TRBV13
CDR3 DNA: TGTGCCACTCGGACTAGCGGGAGTTCCGAGCAGTACTTC
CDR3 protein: CATRTSGSSEQYF